The 26 T cell receptor beta chains presented below share a single source sample, sequenced in a study of T cell responses to AZD1222 COVID-19 vaccine. Sequencing used immunoSEQ multiplex PCR; TCRdb keeps in-frame clones, though not all of them. The table shows over 130,000 clones, with 94% occurring only once. The input for sequencing was peripheral blood, taken on day 0 of AZD1222 vaccination. The receptors stem from an adult in good health.

The chain employs TRBV5-1 and TRBJ1-1; no clear D. The germline V gene has CDR1 SGHRS and CDR2 YFSETQ. V shed 4 bases and J shed 4 bases, with 11 bases lying between them. The CDR3 has 13 residues. The CDR3 region has the DNA TGCGCCAGCAGCGGAGAGGGTGCCACTGAAGCTTTCTTT. Amino acids: CASSGEGATEAFF.

The CDR3 DNA sequence: TGTGCCAGCAGTCCAGCTGGGGGCAATGAGCAGTTCTTC. It yields the protein CASSPAGGNEQFF. V gene TRBV7-3 combines with J gene TRBJ2-1, with D perhaps given as TRBD1 or TRBD2 (5 bases each). Germline CDR1 is SGHTA and CDR2 is FQGTGA. Trimming removed 6 bases from V and 6 bases from J, with 12 bases in between. This CDR3 is 13 amino acids long.

The chain combines TRBV29-1 with TRBJ2-3, with 11 bases aligning to TRBD1. The CDR3 runs 14 residues. Germline V gene sequence: CDR1 SQVTM, CDR2 ANQGSEA. V was clipped by 3 bases and J by 4 bases; unmatched bases: 3. The CDR3 loop is CSVEGQGVADTQYF. The CDR3 bases are TGCAGCGTTGAGGGACAGGGGGTAGCAGATACGCAGTATTTT.

The chain has TRBV19 and TRBJ1-2; D is unresolved. With 1 base removed from V and 5 bases from J, the gap between germline ends came to 11 bases. The CDR3 has 14 amino acids. The germline CDR1 and CDR2 sequences are LNHDA and SQIVND (reference sequence). The DNA for the CDR3 is TGTGCCAGTAGTATAGGTGGCAGACGATATGGCTACACCTTC. It codes for CASSIGGRRYGYTF.

This chain joins TRBV4-2 and TRBJ1-3; D not certain. Between the trimmed V and J ends, which lost 0 bases and 1 base, there was a span of 7 bases. The CDR3 covers 15 residues. From germline, CDR1 is LGHNA and CDR2 YNFKEQ. This chain's CDR3 is CASSQETKSGNTIYF. CDR3 bases: TGTGCCAGCAGCCAAGAAACAAAGTCTGGAAACACCATATATTTT.

The chain uses TRBV7-2 and TRBJ1-1; D is possibly TRBD1 (6 bases). There are 14 residues in the CDR3. V was trimmed by 5 bases and J by 1 base, leaving 11 bases between them. CDR1 SGHTA and CDR2 FQGNSA come from the germline V gene. CDR3 coding DNA: TGTGCCAGCAGCCGTATGGGACAGAACACTGAAGCTTTCTTT. This codes for CASSRMGQNTEAFF.

This chain joins TRBV24-1 and TRBJ2-3, with 9 bases lining up with TRBD1. The germline CDR1 and CDR2 sequences are KGHDR and SFDVKD. The CDR3 is 16 residues long. V gave up 2 bases and J gave up 7 bases; unmatched junction bases: 9. The CDR3 reads CATSDSGTGNSNTQYF. DNA of the CDR3: TGTGCCACCAGTGATTCGGGGACAGGGAACTCTAATACGCAGTATTTT.

V and J are TRBV5-6 and TRBJ1-6; D unclear. Trimming left V 0 bases short and J 6 bases short, with 7 bases between. Germline V gene sequence: CDR1 SGHDT, CDR2 YYEEEE. This CDR3 is built from 14 residues. The DNA for the CDR3 is TGTGCCAGCAGCTTGGACCGGGTTAATTCACCCCTCCACTTT. Translation gives CASSLDRVNSPLHF. The whole variable domain, filled in from reference TRBV5-6 and TRBJ1-6, reads DAGVTQSPTHLIKTRGQQVTLRCSPKSGHDTVSWYQQALGQGPQFIFQYYEEEERQRGNFPDRFSGHQFPNYSSELNVNALLLGDSALYLCASSLDRVNSPLHFGNGTRLTVT.

V gene TRBV7-6 combines with J gene TRBJ1-6; D is perhaps TRBD1 (5 bases). V was cut by 4 bases and J by 7 bases, with 20 bases left in between. The CDR3 has 17 residues. Germline V lookup: CDR1 SGHVS, CDR2 FNYEAQ. The CDR3 bases are TGTGCCAGCAGCTCAGGGCCCTGGCCTAAAGAGAATTCACCCCTCCACTTT. This translates into CASSSGPWPKENSPLHF.

The V gene is TRBV18, the J gene TRBJ1-3, with unresolved D. The CDR3 has 14 residues. Trimming stripped 2 bases from V and 0 bases from J, with 5 bases between. CDR1 KGHSH and CDR2 LQKENI come from the germline V gene. The CDR3 reads CASSPASSGNTIYF. The CDR3 bases are TGTGCCAGCTCACCAGCGAGCTCTGGAAACACCATATATTTT.

This sequence joins TRBV4-3 and TRBJ2-1; the D gene could be TRBD1 or TRBD2 (5 bases each). The CDR3 covers 14 residues. V was clipped by 0 bases and J by 9 bases, with 12 bases between them. CDR1 and CDR2 from the germline V gene are LGHNA and YSLEER. CDR3 bases: TGCGCCAGCAGCCAAGAGCCTCGGGGACGTGAGCAGTTCTTC. It is translated as CASSQEPRGREQFF.

This chain uses TRBV18 with TRBJ2-7; D is undetermined. Looked up from germline, CDR1 is KGHSH and CDR2 is LQKENI. Trimming pared 3 bases from V and 1 base from J, leaving 10 bases between. The CDR3 has 14 residues. The CDR3 nucleotides are TGTGCCAGCTCACCTATCGGGTCATCCTACGAGCAGTACGTC. Its protein is CASSPIGSSYEQYV.

This clone was recorded once. The gene calls are TRBV6-5 and TRBJ1-5, with a possible D match to TRBD1 (5 bases). The CDR3 covers 13 residues. CDR1 MNHEY and CDR2 SVGAGI come from the germline V gene. Trimming took off 5 bases at V and 7 bases at J, with 12 bases between the two ends. CDR3 sequence reads: CASSPGRGQPQHF. Written as DNA, the CDR3 is TGTGCCAGCAGTCCAGGGCGGGGGCAGCCCCAGCATTTT.

The chain carries TRBV24-1 and TRBJ2-1; 7 bases are shared with TRBD1. Germline V CDR1 and CDR2: KGHDR, SFDVKD. CDR3 length equals 15 residues. With 4 bases clipped from V and 7 bases from J, the junction kept 9 bases outside the gene matches. The CDR3 nucleotides read TGTGCCACCAGTGAACCCTGGACAGGCTTGAATGAGCAGTTCTTC. Its translation is CATSEPWTGLNEQFF.

V usage is TRBV19 and J usage is TRBJ2-1; 8 bases match TRBD2. There are 13 residues in the CDR3. V lost 10 bases and J lost 6; bases outside the gene matches: 8. Germline CDR1 and CDR2: LNHDA and SQIVND (reference sequence). The CDR3 sequence: CATTGLATNEQFF. The CDR3 DNA reads TGTGCCACCACCGGACTAGCTACCAATGAGCAGTTCTTC.

This chain links TRBV6-2 or TRBV6-3 with TRBJ2-2; 10 bases match TRBD2. Trimming cost V 2 bases and J 1 base; bases outside gene matches: 4. Germline V gene data show CDR1 as MNHEY and CDR2 as SVGEGT. The CDR3 sequence is 17 residues long. The CDR3: CASSYPGLAVNTGELFF. CDR3 DNA: TGTGCCAGCAGTTACCCCGGACTAGCGGTGAACACCGGGGAGCTGTTTTTT.

This chain uses TRBV4-1 with TRBJ1-2; D is ambiguous. Germline CDR1 MGHRA, CDR2 YSYEKL. This CDR3 contains 15 residues. V was trimmed by 1 base and J by 8 bases, leaving 17 bases between them. The DNA of the CDR3 is TGCGCCAGCAGCCAAGTTATCGTCCCCCTGGGGGGCTACACCTTC. It yields the protein CASSQVIVPLGGYTF.

J is TRBJ2-2 and V is TRBV19; D is ambiguous. Deletions cut 4 bases from V and 3 bases from J, with 6 bases between. There are 13 residues in the CDR3. Looked up from germline, CDR1 is LNHDA and CDR2 is SQIVND (reference sequence). CDR3 coding DNA: TGTGCCAGTAGTAGTCAGCACACCGGGGAGCTGTTTTTT. Amino acid sequence: CASSSQHTGELFF.

This chain joins TRBV18 and TRBJ2-1, with a possible D match to TRBD2 (5 bases). Trimming removed 5 bases at V and 8 bases at J, with 10 bases between. CDR3 size: 12 residues. Germline V CDR1 and CDR2: KGHSH, LQKENI. Here the CDR3 reads CASSAMEDEQFF. The CDR3 nucleotides read TGTGCCAGCTCAGCTATGGAGGATGAGCAGTTCTTC.

The rearrangement joins TRBV5-1 to TRBJ2-5; 7 bases line up with TRBD2. This CDR3 contains 15 residues. Germline V gene lookup returns CDR1 SGHRS and CDR2 YFSETQ. V lost 2 bases to trimming and J lost 2 bases; unmatched junction nucleotides: 6. The CDR3 region has the DNA TGCGCCAGCAGCTTAGGGACTACAAATCAAGAGACCCAGTACTTC. Translated: CASSLGTTNQETQYF.

The J gene is TRBJ1-1, the V gene TRBV19; no definite D call. The V gene's germline CDR1 is LNHDA and CDR2 SQIVND (reference sequence). The CDR3 consists of 13 residues. Trimming took 7 bases from V and 3 from J, leaving 12 bases between them. The CDR3 loop reads CASTKQSYTEAFF. CDR3 nucleotides: TGTGCCAGTACCAAGCAGTCGTACACTGAAGCTTTCTTT.

The table lists this clone with a count of one. This sequence joins TRBV20-1 and TRBJ1-2; D may be TRBD1 (6 bases). The CDR3 runs 11 residues. Trimming cost V 6 bases and J 12 bases, with 17 bases left between them. Germline-derived CDR1 and CDR2 are DFQATT and SNEGSKA (reference sequence). DNA of the CDR3: TGCAGTGCAGAACGTACGGGACACGACACCTTC. Translating gives CSAERTGHDTF.

The rearrangement joins TRBV5-1 to TRBJ1-2, with TRBD1 as a possible D gene (5 bases). Trimming took 4 bases from V and 7 from J, leaving 23 bases between them. The germline gives CDR1 SGHRS, CDR2 YFSETQ. CDR3 length equals 16 residues. CDR3 amino acids: CASSPRPRGPPSGYTF. The CDR3 coding sequence is TGCGCCAGCAGCCCCCGGCCTAGGGGACCTCCCAGTGGCTACACCTTC. The full variable domain, its missing parts supplied by reference TRBV5-1 and TRBJ1-2, is KAGVTQTPRYLIKTRGQQVTLSCSPISGHRSVSWYQQTPGQGLQFLFEYFSETQRNKGNFPGRFSGRQFSNSRSEMNVSTLELGDSALYLCASSPRPRGPPSGYTFGSGTRLTVV.

The V call is TRBV28, the J call TRBJ2-4, with D possibly being TRBD2 (5 bases). Per germline, CDR1 MDHEN and CDR2 SYDVKM. This CDR3 region has 15 residues. V lost 3 bases and J 0 bases, leaving 9 bases between the germline ends. The CDR3 is CASSFGGLAKNIQYF. DNA for the CDR3: TGTGCCAGCAGTTTCGGCGGGTTAGCCAAAAACATTCAGTACTTC.

A single count supports this clone. The chain employs TRBV2 and TRBJ1-1; weak D call: TRBD1 (6 bases). Deletions cut 4 bases from V and 1 base from J, with 13 bases between. Germline CDR1 and CDR2: SNHLY and FYNNEI. The CDR3 contains 15 residues. CDR3 DNA sequence: TGTGCCAGCAGTGGATTTCGACAGGCGAACACTGAAGCTTTCTTT. Its protein is CASSGFRQANTEAFF.

The J gene is TRBJ1-1, the V gene TRBV7-8; D remains ambiguous. Trimming cost V 4 bases and J 3 bases, with 15 bases left between them. Germline CDR1 SGHVS, CDR2 FQNEAQ. This CDR3 region has 15 residues. CDR3 loop: CASSSHWAGDTEAFF. As DNA, the CDR3 is TGTGCCAGCAGCTCCCATTGGGCGGGTGACACTGAAGCTTTCTTT.